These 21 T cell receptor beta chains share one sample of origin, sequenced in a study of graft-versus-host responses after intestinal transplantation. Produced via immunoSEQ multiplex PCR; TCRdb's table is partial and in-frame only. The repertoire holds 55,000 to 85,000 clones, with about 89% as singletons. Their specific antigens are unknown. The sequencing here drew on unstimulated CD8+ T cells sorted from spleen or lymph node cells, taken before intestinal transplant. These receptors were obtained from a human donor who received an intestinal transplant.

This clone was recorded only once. CDR3 protein: CASSSLSGQGNEQYF. CDR3 bases: TGTGCCAGCAGCTCGCTTAGTGGGCAGGGGAACGAGCAGTACTTC. The genes are TRBV7-9 and TRBJ2-7, with D tentatively TRBD1 (6 bases). CDR1 and CDR2 from the germline V gene are SEHNR and FQNEAQ (reference sequence). The CDR3 has 15 residues. Trimming removed 4 bases from V and 5 bases from J, with 18 bases in between. The whole variable domain, remainder taken from reference TRBV7-9 and TRBJ2-7, is DTGVSQNPRHKITKRGQNVTFRCDPISEHNRLYWYRQTLGQGPEFLTYFQNEAQLEKSRLLSDRFSAERPKGSFSTLEIQRTEQGDSAMYLCASSSLSGQGNEQYFGPGTRLTVT.

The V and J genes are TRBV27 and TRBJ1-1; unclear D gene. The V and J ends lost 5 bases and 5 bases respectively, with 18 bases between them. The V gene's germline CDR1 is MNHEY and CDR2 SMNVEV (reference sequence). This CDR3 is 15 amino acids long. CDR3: CASSIRTGGGTEAFF. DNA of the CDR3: TGTGCCAGCAGTATACGGACGGGAGGTGGGACTGAAGCTTTCTTT.

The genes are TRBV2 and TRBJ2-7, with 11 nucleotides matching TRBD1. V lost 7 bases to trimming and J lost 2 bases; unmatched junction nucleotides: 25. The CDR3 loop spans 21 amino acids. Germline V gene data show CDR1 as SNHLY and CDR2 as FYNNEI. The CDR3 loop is CASNSLGVGTGGTYNPYEQYF. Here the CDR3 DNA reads TGTGCCAGCAATTCATTGGGTGTCGGGACAGGGGGAACTTACAATCCCTACGAGCAGTACTTC.

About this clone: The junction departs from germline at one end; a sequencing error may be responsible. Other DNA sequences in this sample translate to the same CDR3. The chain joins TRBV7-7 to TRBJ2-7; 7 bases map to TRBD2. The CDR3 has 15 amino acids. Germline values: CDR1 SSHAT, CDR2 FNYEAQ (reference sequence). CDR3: CASSEVGGTNYEQYF. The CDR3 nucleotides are TGTGCTAGCAGCGAGGTGGGAGGGACGAACTACGAGCAGTACTTC.

CDR3 DNA sequence: TGTGCCAGCGGGGCCGGGTGGGGCACTGAAGCTTTCTTT. Protein: CASGAGWGTEAFF. The chain joins TRBV28 to TRBJ1-1; TRBD1 might be the D (5 bases). This CDR3 region has 13 residues. Germline CDR1 and CDR2: MDHEN and SYDVKM. Trimming removed 8 bases at V and 4 bases at J, with 14 bases between.

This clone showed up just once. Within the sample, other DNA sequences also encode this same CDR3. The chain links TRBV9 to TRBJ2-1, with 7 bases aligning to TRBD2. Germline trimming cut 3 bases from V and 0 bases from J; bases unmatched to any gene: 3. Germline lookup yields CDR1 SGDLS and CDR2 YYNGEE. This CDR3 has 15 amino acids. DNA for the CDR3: TGTGCCAGCAGCGCAAGCGGGATCTCCTACAATGAGCAGTTCTTC. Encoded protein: CASSASGISYNEQFF.

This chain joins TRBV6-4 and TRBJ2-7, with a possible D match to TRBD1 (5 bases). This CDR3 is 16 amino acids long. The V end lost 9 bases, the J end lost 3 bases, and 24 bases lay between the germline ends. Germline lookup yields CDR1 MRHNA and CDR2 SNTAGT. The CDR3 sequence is CASPLLQGGFRYEQYF. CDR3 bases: TGTGCCAGTCCTCTTCTCCAGGGCGGCTTCCGCTACGAGCAGTACTTC.

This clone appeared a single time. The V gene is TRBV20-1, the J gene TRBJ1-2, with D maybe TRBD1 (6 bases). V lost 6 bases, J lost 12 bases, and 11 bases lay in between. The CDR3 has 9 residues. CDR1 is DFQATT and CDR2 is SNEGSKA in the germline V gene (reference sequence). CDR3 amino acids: CSALRGHTF. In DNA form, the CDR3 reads TGCAGTGCGCTCAGGGGACACACCTTC.

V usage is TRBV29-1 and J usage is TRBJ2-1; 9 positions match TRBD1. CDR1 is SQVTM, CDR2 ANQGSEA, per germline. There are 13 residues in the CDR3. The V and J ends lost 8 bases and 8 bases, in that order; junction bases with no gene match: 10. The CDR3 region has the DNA TGCAGCACTACAGGGGGCTCTAGGGATGAGCAGTTCTTC. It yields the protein CSTTGGSRDEQFF.

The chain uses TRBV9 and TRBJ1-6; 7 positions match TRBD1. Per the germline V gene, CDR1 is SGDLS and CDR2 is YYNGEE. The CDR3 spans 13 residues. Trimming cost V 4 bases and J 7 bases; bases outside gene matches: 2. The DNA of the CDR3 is TGTGCCAGCAGCCCAGGGGGGAATTCACCCCTCCACTTT. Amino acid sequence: CASSPGGNSPLHF.

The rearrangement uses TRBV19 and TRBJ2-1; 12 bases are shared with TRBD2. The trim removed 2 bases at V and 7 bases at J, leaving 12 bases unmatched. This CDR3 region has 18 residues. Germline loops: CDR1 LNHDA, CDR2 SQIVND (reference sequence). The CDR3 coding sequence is TGTGCCAGTAGTATACGGTATCTTCATGGGACTAGCGGGAATGAGCAGTTCTTC. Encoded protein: CASSIRYLHGTSGNEQFF.

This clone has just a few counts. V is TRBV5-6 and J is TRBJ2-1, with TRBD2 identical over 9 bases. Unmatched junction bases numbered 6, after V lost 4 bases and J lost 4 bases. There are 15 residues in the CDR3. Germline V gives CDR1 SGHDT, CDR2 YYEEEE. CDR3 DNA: TGTGCCAGCAGCGTTAGCGGGGGTTTTTACAATGAGCAGTTCTTC. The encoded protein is CASSVSGGFYNEQFF.

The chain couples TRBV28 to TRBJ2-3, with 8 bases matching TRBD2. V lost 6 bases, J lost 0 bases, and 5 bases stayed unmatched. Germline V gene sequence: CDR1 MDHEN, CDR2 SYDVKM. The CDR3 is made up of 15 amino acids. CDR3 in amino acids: CASSPRGGSTDTQYF. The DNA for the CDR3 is TGTGCCAGCAGCCCTCGGGGGGGCAGCACAGATACGCAGTATTTT.

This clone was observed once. The chain's CDR3 is CASSLGGTGYGYTF. CDR3 nucleotides: TGTGCCAGCAGTTTAGGGGGCACTGGGTATGGCTACACCTTC. This chain joins TRBV6-5 and TRBJ1-2; TRBD1 matches at 7 bases. The germline V gene encodes CDR1 MNHEY and CDR2 SVGAGI. The CDR3 has 14 amino acids. V trimming: 4 bases; J trimming: 5 bases; junction bases outside the gene matches: 7.

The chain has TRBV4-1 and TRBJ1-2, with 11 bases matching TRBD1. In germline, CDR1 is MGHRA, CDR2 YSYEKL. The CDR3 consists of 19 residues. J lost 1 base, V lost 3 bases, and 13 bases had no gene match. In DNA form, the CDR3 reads TGCGCCAGCAGCCACAGCCTCGGGACAGGGGGTGAAGGTAACTATGGCTACACCTTC. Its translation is CASSHSLGTGGEGNYGYTF.

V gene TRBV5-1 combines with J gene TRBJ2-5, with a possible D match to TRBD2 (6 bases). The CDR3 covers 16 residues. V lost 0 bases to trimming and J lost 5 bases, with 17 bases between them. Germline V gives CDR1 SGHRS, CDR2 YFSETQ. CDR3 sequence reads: CASSLALGSEGETQYF. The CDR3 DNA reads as TGCGCCAGCAGCTTGGCCCTTGGATCGGAGGGTGAGACCCAGTACTTC.

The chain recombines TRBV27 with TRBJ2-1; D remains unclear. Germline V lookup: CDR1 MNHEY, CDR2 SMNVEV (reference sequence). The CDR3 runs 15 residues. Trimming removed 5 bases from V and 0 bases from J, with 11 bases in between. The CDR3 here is CASSPTWSSYNEQFF. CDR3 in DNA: TGTGCCAGCAGTCCCACGTGGAGCTCCTACAATGAGCAGTTCTTC.

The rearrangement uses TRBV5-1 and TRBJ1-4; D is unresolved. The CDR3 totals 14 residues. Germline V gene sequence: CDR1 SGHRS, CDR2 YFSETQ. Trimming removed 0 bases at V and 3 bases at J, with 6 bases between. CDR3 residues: CASSLGGANEKLFF. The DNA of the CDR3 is TGCGCCAGCAGCTTGGGTGGAGCTAATGAAAAACTGTTTTTT.

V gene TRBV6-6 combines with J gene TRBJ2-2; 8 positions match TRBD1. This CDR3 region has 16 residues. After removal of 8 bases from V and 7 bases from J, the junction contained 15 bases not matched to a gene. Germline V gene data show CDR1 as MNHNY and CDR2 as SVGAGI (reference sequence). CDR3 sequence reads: CASHYPSDRVGGELFF. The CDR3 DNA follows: TGTGCCAGCCATTACCCCTCGGACAGGGTAGGCGGGGAGCTGTTTTTT.

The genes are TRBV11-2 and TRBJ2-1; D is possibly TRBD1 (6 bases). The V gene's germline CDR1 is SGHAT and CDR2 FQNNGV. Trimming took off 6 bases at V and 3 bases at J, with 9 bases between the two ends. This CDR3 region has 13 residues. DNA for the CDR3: TGTGCCAGCAGGGACAGTAACTACAATGAGCAGTTCTTC. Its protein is CASRDSNYNEQFF.

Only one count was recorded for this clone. This chain's CDR3 is CATRLGSTEAFF. In DNA, the CDR3 is TGTGCCACCAGGTTGGGGAGCACTGAAGCTTTCTTT. This chain uses TRBV15 with TRBJ1-1; D gene ambiguous. V lost 6 bases and J 4 bases, leaving 9 bases between the germline ends. Looked up from germline, CDR1 is LNHNV and CDR2 is YYDKDF (reference sequence). The CDR3 contains 12 residues.